This entry lists 19 T cell receptor beta chains sequenced from one sample in a study of blood T cell repertoires in COVID-19. Produced via immunoSEQ multiplex PCR; TCRdb's table is partial and in-frame only. The repertoire holds about 280,000 clones, with roughly 85% as singletons. Sequenced input: PBMCs or T cells enriched from blood (not recorded which). These receptors originate from a middle-aged man who had been exposed to COVID-19.

V usage is TRBV29-1 and J usage is TRBJ2-2, with unresolved D. Germline V gene data show CDR1 as SQVTM and CDR2 as ANQGSEA. Trimming removed 5 bases from V and 7 bases from J, with 14 bases in between. The CDR3 extends over 13 amino acids. The CDR3 loop is CSVRWRSSGELFF. The CDR3 DNA reads as TGCAGCGTTAGGTGGAGATCTAGCGGGGAGCTGTTTTTT.

V and J are TRBV24-1 and TRBJ1-4; a weak D match, TRBD1 (6 bases). Germline CDR1 reads KGHDR; CDR2 reads SFDVKD. CDR3 length: 14 amino acids. Trimming took off 5 bases at V and 6 bases at J, with 12 bases between the two ends. The CDR3 loop reads CATSGSGGDEKLFF. The CDR3 nucleotides are TGTGCCACCAGTGGTTCTGGGGGCGATGAAAAACTGTTTTTT.

J is TRBJ2-1 and V is TRBV30; 8 bases map to TRBD2. V lost 8 bases to trimming and J lost 10 bases; unmatched junction nucleotides: 13. Germline-derived CDR1 and CDR2 are GTSNPN and SVGIG (reference sequence). The CDR3 loop spans 13 amino acids. The CDR3 sequence is CALDNGRANEQFF. The CDR3 DNA is TGTGCCCTAGATAACGGGAGGGCGAACGAGCAGTTCTTC.

The chain is built from TRBV19 and TRBJ1-3, with no clear D. Germline V gene lookup returns CDR1 LNHDA and CDR2 SQIVND (reference sequence). V lost 4 bases and J lost 4, with 8 bases in between. The CDR3 extends over 13 amino acids. In DNA form, the CDR3 reads TGTGCCAGTAGTAACCCCGGGGGAAACACCATATATTTT. This sequence encodes CASSNPGGNTIYF.

The rearrangement joins TRBV4-1 to TRBJ2-4, with 10 positions matching TRBD2. CDR3 length: 21 residues. The ends lost 1 base at V and 1 base at J; junction bases unmatched: 16. Germline CDR1 and CDR2: MGHRA and YSYEKL. The CDR3 loop is CASSQVSQLAGNPNAKNIQYF. The DNA for the CDR3 is TGCGCCAGCAGCCAAGTTTCGCAACTAGCGGGAAACCCGAACGCCAAAAACATTCAGTACTTC.

The chain is built from TRBV18 and TRBJ2-7; D perhaps matches TRBD2 (6 bases). Trimming cost V 6 bases and J 6 bases, with 12 bases left between them. This CDR3 has 12 amino acids. CDR1 is KGHSH and CDR2 is LQKENI in the germline V gene. As DNA, the CDR3 is TGTGCCAGCTCCGCGGAGCGGGTCGAGCAGTACTTC. This codes for CASSAERVEQYF.

The chain couples TRBV7-9 to TRBJ2-3; 14 bases map to TRBD2. The CDR3 spans 18 residues. Germline CDR1 and CDR2: SEHNR and FQNEAQ (reference sequence). Unmatched junction bases numbered 10, after V lost 5 bases and J lost 3 bases. Written as DNA, the CDR3 is TGTGCCAGCAGCCCCGGGACTAGCGGGAGTGGGTTGACAGATACGCAGTATTTT. Translation: CASSPGTSGSGLTDTQYF.

V and J are TRBV5-1 and TRBJ2-1; the match to TRBD2 covers 7 bases. This CDR3 is 15 amino acids long. Germline V gene lookup returns CDR1 SGHRS and CDR2 YFSETQ. V lost 0 bases, J lost 8 bases, and 8 bases stayed unmatched. DNA of the CDR3: TGCGCCAGCAGCTTGGCCGGAGGACTAGGGTATGAGCAGTTCTTC. Translated: CASSLAGGLGYEQFF.

The chain recombines TRBV11-2 with TRBJ2-3; 11 positions match TRBD2. V dropped 3 bases and J dropped 2; count of bases not matched to a gene: 4. The CDR3 totals 16 residues. CDR1 is SGHAT, CDR2 FQNNGV, per germline. The CDR3 DNA follows: TGTGCCAGCAGCTTCCGACTAGCGGGGTCCACAGATACGCAGTATTTT. Its protein is CASSFRLAGSTDTQYF.

The V call is TRBV5-8, the J call TRBJ2-6, with D uncertain. Trimming pared 4 bases from V and 0 bases from J, leaving 11 bases between. Looked up from germline, CDR1 is SGHTS and CDR2 is YDEGEE. CDR3 length: 16 amino acids. The CDR3 sequence is CASSRYPYSGANVLTF. The DNA for the CDR3 is TGTGCCAGCAGCCGTTACCCCTACTCTGGGGCCAACGTCCTGACTTTC. The whole variable domain, remainder taken from reference TRBV5-8 and TRBJ2-6, is EAGVTQSPTHLIKTRGQQATLRCSPISGHTSVYWYQQALGLGLQFLLWYDEGEERNRGNFPPRFSGRQFPNYSSELNVNALELEDSALYLCASSRYPYSGANVLTFGAGSRLTVL.

The chain links TRBV7-8 to TRBJ1-2, with D hard to call. There are 13 residues in the CDR3. CDR1 SGHVS and CDR2 FQNEAQ come from the germline V gene. V shed 7 bases and J shed 4 bases, with 13 bases lying between them. The DNA for the CDR3 is TGTGCCAGCACTGACACCTCAGTCTATGGCTACACCTTC. Translating gives CASTDTSVYGYTF.

The gene calls are TRBV3-1 (or the pseudogene TRBV3-2) and TRBJ1-1; unclear D gene. V was pared by 1 base and J by 5 bases, with 8 bases between. The V gene's germline CDR1 is LGHDT and CDR2 YNNKEL (reference sequence). The CDR3 has 13 amino acids. This CDR3 reads CASSQVHWTEAFF. The CDR3 nucleotides are TGTGCCAGCAGCCAAGTTCACTGGACTGAAGCTTTCTTT.

This chain links TRBV18 with TRBJ2-2, with D uncertain. This CDR3 has 13 residues. CDR1 KGHSH and CDR2 LQKENI come from the germline V gene. Trimming took 6 bases from V and 1 from J, leaving 6 bases between them. The CDR3 is CASSVVNTGELFF. CDR3 DNA sequence: TGTGCCAGCTCGGTAGTGAACACCGGGGAGCTGTTTTTT.

This chain links TRBV19 with TRBJ1-6; no definite D call. Trimming took 1 base from V and 11 from J, leaving 15 bases between them. The CDR3 is 15 amino acids. The germline V gene encodes CDR1 LNHDA and CDR2 SQIVND (reference sequence). The CDR3 protein is CASSIGSFVETPLHF. In DNA form, the CDR3 reads TGTGCCAGTAGTATAGGATCGTTTGTCGAGACACCCCTCCACTTT. The variable domain in full, completed from reference TRBV19 and TRBJ1-6, reads DGGITQSPKYLFRKEGQNVTLSCEQNLNHDAMYWYRQDPGQGLRLIYYSQIVNDFQKGDIAEGYSVSREKKESFPLTVTSAQKNPTAFYLCASSIGSFVETPLHFGNGTRLTVT.

CDR3 bases: TGTGCCAGCAGCCCCTGGACAGGGCGCGCCAATAATTCACCCCTCCACTTT. This encodes CASSPWTGRANNSPLHF. The chain links TRBV7-9 to TRBJ1-6, with 8 bases matching TRBD1. V was pared by 5 bases and J by 5 bases, with 11 bases of the junction left unmatched. This CDR3 region has 17 residues. CDR1 is SEHNR, CDR2 FQNEAQ, per germline (reference sequence).

The gene calls are TRBV6-5 and TRBJ2-3; a possible D gene is TRBD2 (6 bases). The CDR3 runs 11 residues. The V gene's germline CDR1 is MNHEY and CDR2 SVGAGI. The V end was cut by 6 bases, the J end by 12 bases, with 13 bases between. Here the CDR3 DNA reads TGTGCCAGCAGAGGCCCGGGGGATCAGTATTTT. Translation: CASRGPGDQYF.

The chain recombines TRBV19 with TRBJ2-7, with TRBD1 matching over 11 bases. There are 16 residues in the CDR3. The ends lost 5 bases at V and 2 bases at J; junction bases unmatched: 8. Germline V CDR1 and CDR2: LNHDA, SQIVND (reference sequence). The CDR3, as DNA: TGTGCCAGTAGTCCGTACGGGACAGGGGGTACCTACGAGCAGTACTTC. It codes for CASSPYGTGGTYEQYF.

The chain has TRBV11-2 and TRBJ1-5; 7 positions match TRBD1. Unmatched junction bases numbered 5, after V lost 1 base and J lost 5 bases. CDR1 and CDR2 from the germline V gene are SGHAT and FQNNGV. CDR3 length equals 15 residues. CDR3 protein: CASSLGTGTYQPQHF. The CDR3 bases are TGTGCCAGCAGCTTAGGGACAGGAACGTATCAGCCCCAGCATTTT.

The V gene is TRBV28, the J gene TRBJ2-7; 9 positions match TRBD1. The V and J ends lost 3 bases and 6 bases, in that order; junction bases with no gene match: 0. The CDR3 sequence is 12 residues long. CDR1 MDHEN and CDR2 SYDVKM come from the germline V gene. CDR3: CASSLDRGEQYF. CDR3 in DNA: TGTGCCAGCAGTTTGGACAGGGGCGAGCAGTACTTC.